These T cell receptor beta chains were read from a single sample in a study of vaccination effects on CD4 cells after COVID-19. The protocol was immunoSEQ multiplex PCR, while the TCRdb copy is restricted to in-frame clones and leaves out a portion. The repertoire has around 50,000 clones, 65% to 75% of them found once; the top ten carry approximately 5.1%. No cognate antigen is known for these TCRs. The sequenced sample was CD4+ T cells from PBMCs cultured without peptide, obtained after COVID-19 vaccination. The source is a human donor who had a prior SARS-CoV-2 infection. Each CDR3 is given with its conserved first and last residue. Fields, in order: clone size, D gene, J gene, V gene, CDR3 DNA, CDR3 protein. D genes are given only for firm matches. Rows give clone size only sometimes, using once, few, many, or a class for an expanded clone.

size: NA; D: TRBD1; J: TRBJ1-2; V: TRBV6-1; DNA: TGTGCCAGCAGTGCCGGCCCGGGACAGGGTAGGGACTATGGCTACACCTTC; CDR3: CASSAGPGQGRDYGYTF
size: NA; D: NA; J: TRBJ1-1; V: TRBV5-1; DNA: TGCGCCAGCAGCGCGCAGGGGAGTCACACTGAAGCTTTCTTT; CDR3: CASSAQGSHTEAFF
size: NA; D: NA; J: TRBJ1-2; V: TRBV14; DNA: TGTGCCAGCAGCCAAGGCCTCCAATATGGCTACACCTTC; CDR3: CASSQGLQYGYTF
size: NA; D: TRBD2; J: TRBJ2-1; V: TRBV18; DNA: TGTGCCAGCTCCCGGACTAGCGGACCCAATGAGCAGTTCTTC; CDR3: CASSRTSGPNEQFF
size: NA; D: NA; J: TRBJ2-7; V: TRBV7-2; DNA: TGTGCCAGCAGCTTCGAGGCGGGAAGATACGAGCAGTACTTC; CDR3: CASSFEAGRYEQYF
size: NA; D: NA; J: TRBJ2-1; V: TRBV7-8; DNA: TGTGCCAGCAGCTTGAACAGGGATAATGAGCAGTTCTTC; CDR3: CASSLNRDNEQFF
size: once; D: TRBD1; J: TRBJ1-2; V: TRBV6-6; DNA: TGTGCCAGCAGCCGAGACAGGGCGACCTATGGCTACACCTTC; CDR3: CASSRDRATYGYTF
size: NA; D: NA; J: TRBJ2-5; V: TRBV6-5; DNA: TGTGCCAGCAGACTACACGGCGCCGGGGAGACCCAGTACTTC; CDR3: CASRLHGAGETQYF
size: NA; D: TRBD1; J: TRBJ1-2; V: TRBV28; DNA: TGTGCCAGCAGGCAACAGGGGGCGCAGGGCTACACCTTC; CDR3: CASRQQGAQGYTF
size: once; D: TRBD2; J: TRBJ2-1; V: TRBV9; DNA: TGTGCCAGCAGCGTCCTGGGGCGCGCCGAGCGGGAACGAGAATTGAATGAGCAGTTCTTC; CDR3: CASSVLGRAERERELNEQFF
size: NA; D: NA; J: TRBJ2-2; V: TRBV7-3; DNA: TGTGCCAGCAGCTTAATAGGGCTAGCTCACTACACCGGGGAGCTGTTTTTT; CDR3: CASSLIGLAHYTGELFF